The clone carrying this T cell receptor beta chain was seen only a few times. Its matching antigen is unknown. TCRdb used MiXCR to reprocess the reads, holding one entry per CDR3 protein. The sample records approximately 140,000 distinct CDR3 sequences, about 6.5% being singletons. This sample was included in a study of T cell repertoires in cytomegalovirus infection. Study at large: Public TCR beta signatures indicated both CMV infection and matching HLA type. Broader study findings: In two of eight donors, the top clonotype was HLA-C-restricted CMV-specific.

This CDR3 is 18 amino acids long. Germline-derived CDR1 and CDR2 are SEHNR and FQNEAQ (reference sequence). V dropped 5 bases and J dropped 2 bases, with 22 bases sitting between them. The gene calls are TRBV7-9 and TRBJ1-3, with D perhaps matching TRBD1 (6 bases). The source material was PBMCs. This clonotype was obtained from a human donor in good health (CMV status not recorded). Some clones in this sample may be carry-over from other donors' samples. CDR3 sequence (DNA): TGTGCCAGCAGCATGACCGATCCGTGGGCAGGGGCTGGAAACACCATATATTTT. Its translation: CASSMTDPWAGAGNTIYF.